One T cell receptor beta chain is described in this entry. Its cognate antigen has yet to be identified. A much larger clonotype is one base distant, so this may be a read error. This entry comes from a study of post-analysis software for immune sequencing data (dated by TCRdb to the mid-2010s). Background on the whole study: Relapsing-remitting, secondary progressive and progressive-relapsing multiple sclerosis were recorded as disease courses, and subtype annotation was lacking for some patients. Patient repertoires were compared against over ten previously published healthy control repertoires from donors aged about 6 to 25 years. A subset of samples was prepared in parallel using single-end sample barcoding, then pooled and co-amplified after Illumina adapter ligation.

Broad study findings and their caveats: Compared with controls, multiple sclerosis patients had significantly lower normalized Chao1 diversity, a finding suggesting substantial peripheral T-cell clonal expansion. When samples were clustered directly using the F measure, samples prepared in the same batch co-clustered strongly, which prompted a batch-effect correction. The control group was slightly older than the multiple sclerosis patient group.

The library was obtained by PCR. These reads were obtained on an Illumina HiSeq 2500. To reduce PCR and sequencing biases, unique molecular identifiers were built into the TCR beta cDNA libraries. Some 500,000 cDNA molecules were obtained for every 1 to 10 million input T cells, so each molecule roughly corresponded to one T cell. The patient libraries were prepared and sequenced with the same protocol used for the earlier healthy control dataset. Within a given batch, samples were prepared together, multiplexed and sequenced on the same HiSeq lane. The original pipeline was this. Raw barcoded reads were processed with MIGEC, and single-read molecular identifier groups were discarded before consensus assembly and CDR3 extraction. Clonotype tables were post-analysed with VDJtools, and diversity was normalized by down-sampling all datasets to the smallest sample size. Repertoire overlap clustering matched CDR3 amino acid but not nucleotide sequences to correct batch-related cross-sample contamination. The public reads were reprocessed in TCRdb via fastp at Q25 and MiXCR, keeping in-frame beta chains. Rows with one shared CDR3 protein collapse into an entry with the most common genes and DNA. What appears here as the V and J calls and clone size reflects TCRdb's work, not the paper's. The table for this sample lists about 200,000 distinct CDR3 sequences; over 25% of them were counted only once. The ten largest clones add up to 3.4% of the sample.

To demonstrate the VDJtools post-analysis software, the study profiled TCR beta repertoires from the peripheral blood of 10 to 15 young patients with multiple sclerosis. The multiple sclerosis patients were children and adolescents between roughly 6 and 17 years of age. The receptor was derived from a girl under 18 with multiple sclerosis. The specimen was blood.

The encoded CDR3 is CASSLSVGNQLQHF. The sequenced DNA is TGCGCCAGCAGCTTGTCAGTGGGCAATCAGCTCCAGCATTTT. The chain is encoded by TRBV5-1 joined to TRBJ1-5; the D gene is not confidently resolved. From a lookup of the germline V gene, CDR1 and CDR2 are SGHRS and YFSETQ. The cysteine opens and the phenylalanine closes a CDR3 of 14 amino acids. Left in the record is the CDR3 DNA by itself, 42 bases read in frame from the first base.